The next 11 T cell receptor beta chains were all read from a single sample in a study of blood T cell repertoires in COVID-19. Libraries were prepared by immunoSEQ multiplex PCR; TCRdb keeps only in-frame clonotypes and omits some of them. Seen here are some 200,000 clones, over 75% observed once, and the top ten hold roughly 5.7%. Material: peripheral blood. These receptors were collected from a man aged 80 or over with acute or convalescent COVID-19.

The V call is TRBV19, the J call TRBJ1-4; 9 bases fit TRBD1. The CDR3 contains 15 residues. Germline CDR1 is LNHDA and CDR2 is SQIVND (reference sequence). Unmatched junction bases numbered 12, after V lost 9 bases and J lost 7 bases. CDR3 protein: CASRDRVSAGEKLFF. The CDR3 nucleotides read TGTGCCAGCCGGGACAGGGTTTCAGCGGGTGAAAAACTGTTTTTT.

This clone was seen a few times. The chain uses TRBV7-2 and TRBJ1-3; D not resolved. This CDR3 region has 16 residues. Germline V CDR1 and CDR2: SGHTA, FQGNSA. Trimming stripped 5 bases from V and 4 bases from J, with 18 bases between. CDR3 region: CASSPFGYLSGNTIYF. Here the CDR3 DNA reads TGTGCCAGCAGCCCATTCGGGTACCTCTCGGGAAACACCATATATTTT.

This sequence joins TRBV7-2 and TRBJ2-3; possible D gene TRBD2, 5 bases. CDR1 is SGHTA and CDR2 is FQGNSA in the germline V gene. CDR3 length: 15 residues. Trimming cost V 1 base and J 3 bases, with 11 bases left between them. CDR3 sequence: CASSLGGPATDTQYF. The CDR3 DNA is TGTGCCAGCAGCTTAGGAGGGCCCGCTACAGATACGCAGTATTTT.

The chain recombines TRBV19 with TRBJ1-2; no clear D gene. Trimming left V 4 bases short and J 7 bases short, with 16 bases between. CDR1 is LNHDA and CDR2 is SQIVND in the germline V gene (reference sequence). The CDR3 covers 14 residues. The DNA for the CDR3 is TGTGCCAGTAGTAATCTTTCAGGTTTGGGTGGCTACACCTTC. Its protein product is CASSNLSGLGGYTF.

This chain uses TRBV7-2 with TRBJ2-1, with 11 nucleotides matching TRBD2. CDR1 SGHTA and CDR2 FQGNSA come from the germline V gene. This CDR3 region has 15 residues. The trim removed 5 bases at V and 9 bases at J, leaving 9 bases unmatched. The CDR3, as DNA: TGTGCCAGCAGCCCCCGACTAGCGGGAACCAGTGAGCAGTTCTTC. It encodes CASSPRLAGTSEQFF.

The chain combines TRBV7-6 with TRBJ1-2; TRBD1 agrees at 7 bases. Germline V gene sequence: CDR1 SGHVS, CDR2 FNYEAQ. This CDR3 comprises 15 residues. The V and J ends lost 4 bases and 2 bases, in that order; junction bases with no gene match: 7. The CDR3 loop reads CASSSGTDRNYGYTF. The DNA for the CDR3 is TGTGCCAGCAGCTCCGGGACAGATAGGAACTATGGCTACACCTTC.

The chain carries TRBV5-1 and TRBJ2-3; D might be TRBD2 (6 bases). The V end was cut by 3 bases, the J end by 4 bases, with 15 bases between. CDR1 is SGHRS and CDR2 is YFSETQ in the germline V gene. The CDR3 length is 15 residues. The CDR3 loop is CASSSGAGLPDTQYF. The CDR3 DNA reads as TGCGCCAGCAGCTCGGGAGCCGGTCTCCCAGATACGCAGTATTTT. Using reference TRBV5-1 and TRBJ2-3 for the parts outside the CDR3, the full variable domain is KAGVTQTPRYLIKTRGQQVTLSCSPISGHRSVSWYQQTPGQGLQFLFEYFSETQRNKGNFPGRFSGRQFSNSRSEMNVSTLELGDSALYLCASSSGAGLPDTQYFGPGTRLTVL.

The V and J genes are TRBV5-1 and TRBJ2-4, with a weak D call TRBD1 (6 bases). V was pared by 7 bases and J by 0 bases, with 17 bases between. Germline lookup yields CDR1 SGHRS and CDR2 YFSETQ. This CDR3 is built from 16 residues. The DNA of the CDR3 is TGCGCCAGCCCCGCCAGGGGTGCGCTAGCCAAAAACATTCAGTACTTC. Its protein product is CASPARGALAKNIQYF.

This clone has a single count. In nucleotides, the CDR3 is TGTGCCAGTAGTATTAGGCTAGCGGGAGATACGCAGTATTTT. Translating gives CASSIRLAGDTQYF. The chain is built from TRBV19 and TRBJ2-3; TRBD2 agrees at 8 bases. This CDR3 is 14 amino acids long. Trimming cost V 3 bases and J 5 bases; bases outside gene matches: 4. Germline CDR1 LNHDA, CDR2 SQIVND (reference sequence). Combining the CDR3 with reference TRBV19 and TRBJ2-3 gives the whole variable domain DGGITQSPKYLFRKEGQNVTLSCEQNLNHDAMYWYRQDPGQGLRLIYYSQIVNDFQKGDIAEGYSVSREKKESFPLTVTSAQKNPTAFYLCASSIRLAGDTQYFGPGTRLTVL.

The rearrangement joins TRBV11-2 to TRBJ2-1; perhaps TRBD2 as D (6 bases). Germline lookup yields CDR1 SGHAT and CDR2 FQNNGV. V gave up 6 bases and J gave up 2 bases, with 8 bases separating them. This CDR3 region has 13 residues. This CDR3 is CASSGGTYNEQFF. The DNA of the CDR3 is TGTGCCAGCAGTGGGGGGACCTACAATGAGCAGTTCTTC.

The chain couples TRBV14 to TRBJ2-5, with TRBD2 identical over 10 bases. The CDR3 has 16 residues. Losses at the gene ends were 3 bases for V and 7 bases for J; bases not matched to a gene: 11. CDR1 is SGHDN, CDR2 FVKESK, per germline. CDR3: CASSQRTSGLAGTQYF. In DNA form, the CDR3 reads TGTGCCAGCAGCCAGAGGACTAGCGGCCTGGCGGGGACCCAGTACTTC.